This TCR beta chain was retrieved from a study of cytomegalovirus exposure and HLA in healthy donors. The CDR3 extends over 13 amino acids. Trimming removed 6 bases at V and 3 bases at J, with 12 bases between. Germline V lookup: CDR1 MNHNS, CDR2 SASEGT. Use of 60 Vbeta and 13 Jbeta primers characterized the PCR. Repertoires were generated with immunoSEQ multiplex PCR, while TCRdb's copy carries only in-frame clones and drops some. The sample has around 280,000 clones; roughly 90% are singletons. The sequenced sample was PBMCs. The source is a young woman in good health and CMV-seronegative. J is TRBJ2-7 and V is TRBV6-1; D might be TRBD1 (6 bases). CDR3 sequence: CASRETGNYEQYF. The CDR3 bases are TGTGCCAGCAGGGAAACAGGGAACTACGAGCAGTACTTC.